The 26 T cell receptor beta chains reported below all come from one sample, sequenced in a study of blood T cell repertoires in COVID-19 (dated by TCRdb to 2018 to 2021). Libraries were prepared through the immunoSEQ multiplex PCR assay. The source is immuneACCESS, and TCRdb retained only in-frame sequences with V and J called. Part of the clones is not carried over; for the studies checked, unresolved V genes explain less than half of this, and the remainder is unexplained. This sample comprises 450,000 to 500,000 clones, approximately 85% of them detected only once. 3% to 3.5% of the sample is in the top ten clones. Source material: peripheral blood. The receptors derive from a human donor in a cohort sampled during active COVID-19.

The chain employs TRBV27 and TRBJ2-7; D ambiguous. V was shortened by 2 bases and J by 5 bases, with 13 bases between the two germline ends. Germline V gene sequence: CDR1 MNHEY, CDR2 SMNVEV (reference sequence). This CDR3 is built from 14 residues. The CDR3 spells CASSLPELIHEQYF. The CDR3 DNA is TGTGCCAGCAGTTTACCGGAACTAATCCACGAGCAGTACTTC.

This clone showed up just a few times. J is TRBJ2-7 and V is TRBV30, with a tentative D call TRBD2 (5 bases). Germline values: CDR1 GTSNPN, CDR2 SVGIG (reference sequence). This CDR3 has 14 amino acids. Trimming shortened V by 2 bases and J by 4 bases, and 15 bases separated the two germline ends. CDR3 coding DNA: TGTGCCTGGAGTTTCCGGGCTAGCCGGTACGAGCAGTACTTC. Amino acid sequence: CAWSFRASRYEQYF.

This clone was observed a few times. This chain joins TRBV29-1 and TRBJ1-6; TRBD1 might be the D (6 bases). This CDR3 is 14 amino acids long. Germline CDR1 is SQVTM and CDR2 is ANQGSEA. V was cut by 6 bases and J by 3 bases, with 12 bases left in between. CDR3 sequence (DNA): TGCAGCGTCCGGACAGCAAACTATAATTCACCCCTCCACTTT. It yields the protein CSVRTANYNSPLHF.

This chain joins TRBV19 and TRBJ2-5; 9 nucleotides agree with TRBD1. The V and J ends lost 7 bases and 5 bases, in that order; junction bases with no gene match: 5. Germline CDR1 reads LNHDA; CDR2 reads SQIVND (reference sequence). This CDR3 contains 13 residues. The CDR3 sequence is CASNRGRGETQYF. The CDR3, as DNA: TGTGCCAGTAACAGGGGGCGCGGCGAGACCCAGTACTTC.

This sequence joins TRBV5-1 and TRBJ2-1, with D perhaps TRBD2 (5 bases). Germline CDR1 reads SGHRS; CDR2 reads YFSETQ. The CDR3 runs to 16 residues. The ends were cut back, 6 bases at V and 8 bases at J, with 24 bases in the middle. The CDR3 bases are TGCGCCAGCACCCCTTTAAGGGAGCAGGAGATTCATGAGCAGTTCTTC. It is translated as CASTPLREQEIHEQFF.

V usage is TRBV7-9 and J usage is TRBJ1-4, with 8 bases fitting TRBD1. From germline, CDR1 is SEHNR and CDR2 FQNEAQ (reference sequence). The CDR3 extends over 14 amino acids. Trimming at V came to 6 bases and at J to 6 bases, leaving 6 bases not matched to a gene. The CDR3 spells CASRHDRGDEKLFF. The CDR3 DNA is TGTGCCAGCAGACACGACAGGGGTGATGAAAAACTGTTTTTT.

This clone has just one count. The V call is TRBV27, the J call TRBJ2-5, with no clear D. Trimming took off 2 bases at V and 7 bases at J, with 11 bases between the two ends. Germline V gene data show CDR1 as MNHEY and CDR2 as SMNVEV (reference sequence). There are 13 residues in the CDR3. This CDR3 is CASSLEALGTQYF. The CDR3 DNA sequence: TGTGCCAGCAGTTTAGAGGCCCTGGGGACCCAGTACTTC.

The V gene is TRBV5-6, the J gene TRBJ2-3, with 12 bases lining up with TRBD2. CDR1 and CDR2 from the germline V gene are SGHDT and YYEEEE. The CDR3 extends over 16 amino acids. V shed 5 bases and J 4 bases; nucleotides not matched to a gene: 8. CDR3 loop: CASRATSGRGADTQYF. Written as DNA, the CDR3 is TGTGCCAGCAGAGCGACTAGCGGGAGAGGGGCAGATACGCAGTATTTT.

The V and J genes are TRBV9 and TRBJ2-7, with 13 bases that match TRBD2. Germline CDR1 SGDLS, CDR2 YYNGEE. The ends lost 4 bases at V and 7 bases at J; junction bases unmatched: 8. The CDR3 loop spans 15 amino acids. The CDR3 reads CASSSRTSGSGEQYF. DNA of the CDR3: TGTGCCAGCAGCTCTCGGACTAGCGGGAGTGGTGAGCAGTACTTC.

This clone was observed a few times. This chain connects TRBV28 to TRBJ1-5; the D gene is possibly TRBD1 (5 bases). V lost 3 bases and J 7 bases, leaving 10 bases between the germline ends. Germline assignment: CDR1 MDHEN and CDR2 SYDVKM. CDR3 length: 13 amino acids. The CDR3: CASSLAGHQPQHF. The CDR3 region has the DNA TGTGCCAGCAGTTTGGCGGGGCACCAGCCCCAGCATTTT.

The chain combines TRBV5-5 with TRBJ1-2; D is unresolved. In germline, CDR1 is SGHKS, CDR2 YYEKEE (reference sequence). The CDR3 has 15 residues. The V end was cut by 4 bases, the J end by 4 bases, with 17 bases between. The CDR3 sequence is CASSILGDSGYGYTF. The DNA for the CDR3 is TGTGCCAGCAGCATCCTCGGGGATTCCGGCTATGGCTACACCTTC.

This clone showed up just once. DNA for the CDR3: TGTGCCAGTACTCCACCGGGACTGAACACCGGGGAGCTGTTTTTT. Amino acid sequence: CASTPPGLNTGELFF. This chain connects TRBV19 to TRBJ2-2, with a tentative D call TRBD2 (6 bases). CDR1 and CDR2 from the germline V gene are LNHDA and SQIVND (reference sequence). V was pared by 7 bases and J by 1 base, with 13 bases between. CDR3 size: 15 residues. The complete variable domain, with remaining parts taken from reference TRBV19 and TRBJ2-2, reads DGGITQSPKYLFRKEGQNVTLSCEQNLNHDAMYWYRQDPGQGLRLIYYSQIVNDFQKGDIAEGYSVSREKKESFPLTVTSAQKNPTAFYLCASTPPGLNTGELFFGEGSRLTVL.

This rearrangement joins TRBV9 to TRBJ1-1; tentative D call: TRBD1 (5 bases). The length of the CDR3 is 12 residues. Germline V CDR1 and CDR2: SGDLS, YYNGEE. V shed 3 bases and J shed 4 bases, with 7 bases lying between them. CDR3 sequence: CASSGDFTEAFF. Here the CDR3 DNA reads TGTGCCAGCAGCGGGGACTTCACTGAAGCTTTCTTT.

CDR3 protein: CASSEREPNTGELFF. The CDR3 bases are TGTGCCAGCAGTGAAAGGGAGCCGAACACCGGGGAGCTGTTTTTT. V gene TRBV2 combines with J gene TRBJ2-2, with D perhaps matching TRBD2 (5 bases). This CDR3 comprises 15 residues. The ends were cut back, 2 bases at V and 0 bases at J, with 7 bases in the middle. CDR1 SNHLY and CDR2 FYNNEI come from the germline V gene.

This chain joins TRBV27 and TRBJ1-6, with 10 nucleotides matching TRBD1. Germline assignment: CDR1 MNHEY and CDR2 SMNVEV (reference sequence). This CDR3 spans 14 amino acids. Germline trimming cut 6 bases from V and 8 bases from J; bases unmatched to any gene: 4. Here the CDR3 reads CASRATGGHSPLHF. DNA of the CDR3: TGTGCCAGCAGGGCGACAGGGGGCCATTCACCCCTCCACTTT.

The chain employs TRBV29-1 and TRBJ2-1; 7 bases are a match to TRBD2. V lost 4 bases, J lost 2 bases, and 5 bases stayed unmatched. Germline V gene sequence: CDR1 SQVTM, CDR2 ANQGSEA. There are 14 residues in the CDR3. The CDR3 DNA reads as TGCAGCGTTGTAAGTCTAGCGGCCTACAATGAGCAGTTCTTC. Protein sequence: CSVVSLAAYNEQFF.

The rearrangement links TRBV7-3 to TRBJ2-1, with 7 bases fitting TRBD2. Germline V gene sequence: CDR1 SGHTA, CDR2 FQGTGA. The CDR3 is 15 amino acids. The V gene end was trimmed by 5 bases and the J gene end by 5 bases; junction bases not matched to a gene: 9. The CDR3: CASSPRLGRDNEQFF. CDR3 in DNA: TGTGCCAGCAGCCCCCGACTAGGGAGGGACAATGAGCAGTTCTTC.

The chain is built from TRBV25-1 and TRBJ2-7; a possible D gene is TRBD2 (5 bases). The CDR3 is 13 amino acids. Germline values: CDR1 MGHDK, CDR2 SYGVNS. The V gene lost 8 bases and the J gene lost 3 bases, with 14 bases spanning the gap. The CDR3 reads CASASYRGYEQYF. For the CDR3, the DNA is TGTGCCAGCGCCTCCTACCGGGGCTACGAGCAGTACTTC.

The CDR3 sequence: CASSATRGTGELFF. The CDR3 coding sequence is TGTGCCAGCAGTGCCACTCGGGGCACCGGGGAGCTGTTTTTT. The gene calls are TRBV6-4 and TRBJ2-2; D possibly corresponds to TRBD2 (5 bases). Germline values: CDR1 MRHNA, CDR2 SNTAGT. CDR3 length equals 14 residues. V was pared by 4 bases and J by 4 bases, with 10 bases between.

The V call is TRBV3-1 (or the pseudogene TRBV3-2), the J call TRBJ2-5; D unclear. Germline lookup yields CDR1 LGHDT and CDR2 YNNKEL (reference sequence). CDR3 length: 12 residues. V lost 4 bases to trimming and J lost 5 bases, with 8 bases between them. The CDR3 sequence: CASSPTLETQYF. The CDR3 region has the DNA TGTGCCAGCAGCCCCACTCTGGAGACCCAGTACTTC.

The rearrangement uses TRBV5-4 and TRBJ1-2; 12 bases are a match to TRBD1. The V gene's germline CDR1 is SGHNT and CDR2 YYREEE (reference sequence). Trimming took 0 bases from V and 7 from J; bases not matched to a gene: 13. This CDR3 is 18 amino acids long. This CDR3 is CASSLGGQGALLTGGYTF. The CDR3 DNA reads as TGTGCCAGCAGCTTGGGGGGACAGGGGGCGCTTCTAACGGGTGGCTACACCTTC. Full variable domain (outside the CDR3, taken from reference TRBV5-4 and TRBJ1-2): ETGVTQSPTHLIKTRGQQVTLRCSSQSGHNTVSWYQQALGQGPQFIFQYYREEENGRGNFPPRFSGLQFPNYSSELNVNALELDDSALYLCASSLGGQGALLTGGYTFGSGTRLTVV.

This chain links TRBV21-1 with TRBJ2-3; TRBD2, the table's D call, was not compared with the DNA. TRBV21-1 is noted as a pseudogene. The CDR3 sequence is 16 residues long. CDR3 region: CASSKVREGFTDTQYF. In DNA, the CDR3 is TGTGCCAGCAGCAAAGTCAGGGAGGGCTTCACAGATACGCAGTATTTT.

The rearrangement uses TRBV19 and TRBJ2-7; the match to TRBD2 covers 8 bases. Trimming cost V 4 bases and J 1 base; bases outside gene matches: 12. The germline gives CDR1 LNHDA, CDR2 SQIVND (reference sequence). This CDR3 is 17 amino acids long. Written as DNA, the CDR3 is TGTGCCAGTAGTACGCAGAATCGAGCGGGAGTTTCCTACGAGCAGTACTTC. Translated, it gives CASSTQNRAGVSYEQYF.

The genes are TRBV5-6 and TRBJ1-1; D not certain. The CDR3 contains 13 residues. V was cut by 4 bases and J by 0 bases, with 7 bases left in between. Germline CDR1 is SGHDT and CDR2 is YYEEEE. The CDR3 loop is CASSPLMNTEAFF. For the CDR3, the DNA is TGTGCCAGCAGCCCTTTAATGAACACTGAAGCTTTCTTT.

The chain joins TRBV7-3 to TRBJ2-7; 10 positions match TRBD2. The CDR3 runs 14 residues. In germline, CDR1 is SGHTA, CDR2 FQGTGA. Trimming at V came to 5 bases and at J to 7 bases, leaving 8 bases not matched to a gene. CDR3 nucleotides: TGTGCCAGCAGCGAGAGCGGGAGGGCCGCTGAGCAGTACTTC. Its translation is CASSESGRAAEQYF.

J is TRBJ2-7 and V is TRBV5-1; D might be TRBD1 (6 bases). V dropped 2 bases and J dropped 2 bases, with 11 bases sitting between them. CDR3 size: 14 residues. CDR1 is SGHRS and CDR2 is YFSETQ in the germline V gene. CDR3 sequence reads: CASSFGQSTYEQYF. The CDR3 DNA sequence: TGCGCCAGCAGCTTTGGACAGTCGACCTACGAGCAGTACTTC.